The rows below give T cell receptor beta chains drawn from one sample of a study of cytomegalovirus exposure and HLA in healthy donors. The protocol was immunoSEQ multiplex PCR, while the TCRdb copy is restricted to in-frame clones and leaves out a portion. The table includes approximately 190,000 clones, 75% to 80% detected once. Sequences were obtained from PBMCs. The receptors stem from a young woman in good health and CMV-seropositive. The CDR3 runs from the conserved cysteine through the conserved F or W. The D gene is left open where the match is weak.

V gene: TRBV11-2; J gene: TRBJ2-3; D gene: NA; CDR3 protein: CASSPTTGRGHTQYF
V gene: TRBV5-6; J gene: NA; D gene: NA; CDR3 protein: CASSSLRRGYEQYF
V gene: TRBV7-9; J gene: TRBJ2-1; D gene: NA; CDR3 protein: CASSLGEYNEQFF
V gene: TRBV5-1; J gene: TRBJ2-5; D gene: TRBD2; CDR3 protein: CASTGKPQGLAGKETQYF
V gene: TRBV28; J gene: TRBJ2-7; D gene: TRBD2; CDR3 protein: CASSLRPGQKISRTSGRAHEQYF
V gene: TRBV28; J gene: TRBJ1-2; D gene: NA; CDR3 protein: CASSLGAANYGYTF
V gene: TRBV7-6; J gene: TRBJ2-2; D gene: NA; CDR3 protein: CASSLGQGTGELFF
V gene: TRBV28; J gene: TRBJ2-2; D gene: NA; CDR3 protein: CASSSPGLASSTGELFF
V gene: TRBV5-6; J gene: TRBJ2-3; D gene: TRBD2; CDR3 protein: CASSFGTSVLVDTQYF
V gene: TRBV7-9; J gene: TRBJ2-3; D gene: TRBD1; CDR3 protein: CASSYPDRGEADTQYF
V gene: TRBV5-1; J gene: TRBJ2-5; D gene: TRBD2; CDR3 protein: CASSRLAGEGETQYF
V gene: TRBV29-1; J gene: TRBJ2-3; D gene: NA; CDR3 protein: CSVERRKGLQDTQYF
V gene: TRBV27; J gene: TRBJ2-3; D gene: NA; CDR3 protein: CASTHSRTDTQYF
V gene: TRBV11-2; J gene: TRBJ1-1; D gene: NA; CDR3 protein: CASSPPPGQNTEAFF
V gene: TRBV10-3; J gene: TRBJ2-1; D gene: TRBD1; CDR3 protein: CAISDGTDVSYNEQFF
V gene: TRBV7-9; J gene: NA; D gene: TRBD2; CDR3 protein: CASSSTSASSYEQYF
V gene: TRBV11-1; J gene: TRBJ2-1; D gene: NA; CDR3 protein: CASSAEEARRFF
V gene: TRBV7-2; J gene: TRBJ1-2; D gene: TRBD1; CDR3 protein: CASSLAGGNYGYTF
V gene: TRBV2; J gene: TRBJ2-7; D gene: NA; CDR3 protein: CASTGPYEQYF
V gene: TRBV29-1; J gene: TRBJ1-3; D gene: NA; CDR3 protein: CSVLDILSGNTIYF
V gene: TRBV5-4; J gene: TRBJ1-2; D gene: TRBD1; CDR3 protein: CASSLWGTGGKGYTF
V gene: TRBV4-1; J gene: TRBJ1-6; D gene: NA; CDR3 protein: CASSQQGTASPLHF
V gene: TRBV30; J gene: TRBJ1-1; D gene: TRBD1; CDR3 protein: CAWREPGQAVEAFF
V gene: TRBV28; J gene: TRBJ1-1; D gene: TRBD1; CDR3 protein: CASSLPQGINTEAFF
V gene: TRBV4-1; J gene: TRBJ2-7; D gene: TRBD2; CDR3 protein: CASSPSVGRGYEQYF
V gene: TRBV27; J gene: TRBJ1-5; D gene: NA; CDR3 protein: CASSYGATVGPQHF
V gene: TRBV19; J gene: TRBJ2-7; D gene: TRBD1; CDR3 protein: CASSDRGGEQYF
V gene: TRBV6-5; J gene: TRBJ1-2; D gene: TRBD1; CDR3 protein: CASSLRQGLGDGYTF
V gene: TRBV19; J gene: TRBJ1-5; D gene: NA; CDR3 protein: CASSEQDSNQPQHF
V gene: TRBV5-1; J gene: TRBJ1-1; D gene: NA; CDR3 protein: CASSHGGNTEAFF
V gene: TRBV27; J gene: TRBJ2-7; D gene: TRBD2; CDR3 protein: CASSFSGGWYEQYF
V gene: TRBV7-2; J gene: TRBJ2-7; D gene: TRBD1; CDR3 protein: CASRAWGQSDEQYF
V gene: TRBV27; J gene: TRBJ1-4; D gene: TRBD1; CDR3 protein: CASSLLQGTNEKLFF
V gene: TRBV19; J gene: TRBJ1-2; D gene: NA; CDR3 protein: CASSITGGYTF
V gene: TRBV5-5; J gene: TRBJ2-2; D gene: TRBD2; CDR3 protein: CASSSLLAGGPETGELFF
V gene: TRBV7-9; J gene: TRBJ2-7; D gene: NA; CDR3 protein: CASSRDSSGREQYF
V gene: TRBV11-2; J gene: TRBJ2-7; D gene: NA; CDR3 protein: CASSPFRGGRVSYEQYF
V gene: TRBV19; J gene: TRBJ2-7; D gene: TRBD2; CDR3 protein: CASRSNHGTSGGTYEQYF
V gene: TRBV5-4; J gene: TRBJ1-2; D gene: TRBD1; CDR3 protein: CASSSKGTGANYGYTF
V gene: TRBV11-3; J gene: TRBJ1-1; D gene: TRBD1; CDR3 protein: CASSSTGTNTEAFF
V gene: TRBV2; J gene: TRBJ2-2; D gene: TRBD2; CDR3 protein: CASSSRRGANTGELFF
V gene: TRBV5-1; J gene: TRBJ1-1; D gene: NA; CDR3 protein: CASSGEGQNTEAFF
V gene: TRBV2; J gene: TRBJ2-1; D gene: TRBD2; CDR3 protein: CASSVRLAEGNEQFF
V gene: TRBV7-9; J gene: TRBJ2-5; D gene: NA; CDR3 protein: CASSPQRQETQYF
V gene: TRBV6-5; J gene: TRBJ2-7; D gene: NA; CDR3 protein: CASSYSKEDLSEQYF
V gene: TRBV6-5; J gene: TRBJ2-5; D gene: TRBD2; CDR3 protein: CASSFGGGETQYF
V gene: TRBV27; J gene: TRBJ2-1; D gene: TRBD1; CDR3 protein: CASSFLGQGADEQFF
V gene: TRBV18; J gene: TRBJ1-2; D gene: TRBD1; CDR3 protein: CASSPTGTGVGYTF
V gene: TRBV27; J gene: TRBJ2-7; D gene: NA; CDR3 protein: CASSSGDPSSYEQYF
V gene: TRBV7-9; J gene: TRBJ1-2; D gene: NA; CDR3 protein: CASTPLGLNYGYTF